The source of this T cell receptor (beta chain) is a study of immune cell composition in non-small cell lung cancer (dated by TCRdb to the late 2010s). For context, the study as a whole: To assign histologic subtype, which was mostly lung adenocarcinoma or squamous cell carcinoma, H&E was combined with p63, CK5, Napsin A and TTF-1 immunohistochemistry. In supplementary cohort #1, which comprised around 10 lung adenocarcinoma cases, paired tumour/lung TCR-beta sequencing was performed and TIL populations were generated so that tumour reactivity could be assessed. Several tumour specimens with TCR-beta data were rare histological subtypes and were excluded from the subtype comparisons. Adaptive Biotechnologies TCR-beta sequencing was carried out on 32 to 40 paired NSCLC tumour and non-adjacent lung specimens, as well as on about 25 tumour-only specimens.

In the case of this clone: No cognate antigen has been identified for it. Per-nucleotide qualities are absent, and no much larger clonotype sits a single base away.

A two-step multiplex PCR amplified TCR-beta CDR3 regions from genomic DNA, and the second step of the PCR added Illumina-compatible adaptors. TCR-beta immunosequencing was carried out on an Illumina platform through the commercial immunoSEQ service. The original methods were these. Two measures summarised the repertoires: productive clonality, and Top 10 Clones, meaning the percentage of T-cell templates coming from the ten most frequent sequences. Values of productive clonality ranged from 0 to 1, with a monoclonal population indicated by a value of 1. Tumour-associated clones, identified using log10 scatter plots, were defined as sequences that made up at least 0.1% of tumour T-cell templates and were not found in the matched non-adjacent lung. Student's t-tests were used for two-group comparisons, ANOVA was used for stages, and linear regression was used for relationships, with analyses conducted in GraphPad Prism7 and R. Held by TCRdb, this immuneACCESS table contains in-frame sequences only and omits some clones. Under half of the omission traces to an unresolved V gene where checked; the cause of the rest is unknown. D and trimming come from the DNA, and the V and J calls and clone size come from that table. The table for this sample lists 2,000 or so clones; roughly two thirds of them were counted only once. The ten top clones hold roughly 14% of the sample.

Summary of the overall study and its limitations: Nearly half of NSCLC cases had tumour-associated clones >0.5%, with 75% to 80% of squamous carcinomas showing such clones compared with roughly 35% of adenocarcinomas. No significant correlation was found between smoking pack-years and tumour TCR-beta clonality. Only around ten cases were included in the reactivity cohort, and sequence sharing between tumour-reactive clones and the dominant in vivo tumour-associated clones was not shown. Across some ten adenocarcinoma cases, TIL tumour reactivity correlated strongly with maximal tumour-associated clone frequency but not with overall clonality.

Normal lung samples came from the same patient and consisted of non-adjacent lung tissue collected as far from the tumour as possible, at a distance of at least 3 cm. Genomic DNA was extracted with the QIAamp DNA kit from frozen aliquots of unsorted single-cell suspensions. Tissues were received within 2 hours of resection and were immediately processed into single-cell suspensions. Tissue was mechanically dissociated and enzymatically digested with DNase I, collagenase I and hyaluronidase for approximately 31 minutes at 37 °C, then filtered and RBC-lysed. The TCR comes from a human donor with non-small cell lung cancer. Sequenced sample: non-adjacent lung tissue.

The DNA reads as follows: TGTGCCAGCAGCACCGCGTATACGCAGTATTTT. Its amino acids are CASSTAYTQYF. In this chain, TRBV11-2 is recombined with TRBJ2-3, with no reliable assignment of the D segment. V gives up 5 bases and J gives up 7 bases, and the segment between their germline ends measures 7 bases. The germline V gene gives CDR1 as SGHAT and CDR2 as FQNNGV. From cysteine to phenylalanine, the CDR3 is 11 amino acids long. The sequence is cut down to CDR3 DNA, 33 bases in frame from base 1.